Presented here are 13 T cell receptor beta chains from one specimen sequenced in a study of identical twins. TCRdb reprocessed the 5' RACE reads with MiXCR, giving one entry per CDR3 protein. The data contain a few hundred thousand distinct CDR3 sequences, approximately 10% of them singletons. The data also belong to a second study, concerning yellow fever vaccine responses in identical twins.

Sequencing was performed on PBMCs. The source is a young woman in good health.

The chain is built from TRBV11-2 and TRBJ1-4; D possibly corresponds to TRBD1 (5 bases). V was shortened by 5 bases and J by 3 bases, with 16 bases between the two germline ends. The germline V gene encodes CDR1 SGHAT and CDR2 FQNNGV. The CDR3 totals 16 residues. The CDR3 DNA is TGTGCCAGCAGCCCCCGTAGGGACTCTCCTAATGAAAAACTGTTTTTT. Translation gives CASSPRRDSPNEKLFF.

In its sample, this clonotype was seen a few times. One junction end does not reproduce the germline sequence, and a read error may be involved. The V call is TRBV12-3 or TRBV12-4, the J call TRBJ2-5; 13 bases line up with TRBD2. The CDR3 spans 20 residues. The CDR3 DNA reads as TGTGCCAGCAGGTTAGGTTTACTAGCGGGAGGGATACTGTACCAAGAGACCCAGTACTTC. Translation gives CASRLGLLAGGILYQETQYF.

In this sample, this clonotype turned up a few times. V and J are TRBV3-1 and TRBJ1-1, with unresolved D. The CDR3 covers 14 residues. The V end lost 5 bases, the J end lost 0 bases, and 10 bases lay between the germline ends. Germline loops: CDR1 LGHDT, CDR2 YNNKEL (reference sequence). Here the CDR3 reads CASSVRHLNTEAFF. CDR3 coding DNA: TGTGCCAGCAGCGTCCGACACTTGAACACTGAAGCTTTCTTT.

This clonotype showed up many times. V usage is TRBV20-1 and J usage is TRBJ1-6, with D perhaps TRBD1 (6 bases). Germline CDR1 reads DFQATT; CDR2 reads SNEGSKA (reference sequence). V lost 3 bases to trimming and J lost 7 bases, with 13 bases between them. There are 14 residues in the CDR3. Written as DNA, the CDR3 is TGCAGTGCTAGCAGGGACATGGGGAATTCACCCCTCCACTTT. The encoded protein is CSASRDMGNSPLHF.

This clonotype was found many times. One junction end disagrees with the germline gene, perhaps due to a read error. J is TRBJ2-5 and V is TRBV12-3 or TRBV12-4; D not resolved. The CDR3 consists of 11 residues. The CDR3 coding sequence is TGCGCCAGCAGCTTGGAAGAGACCCAGTACTTC. Protein: CASSLEETQYF.

This clonotype has a count of ten or more. This chain links TRBV6-1 with TRBJ2-5, with 11 bases identical to TRBD2. The CDR3 has 15 amino acids. Per germline, CDR1 MNHNS and CDR2 SASEGT. The V and J ends lost 5 bases and 7 bases, in that order; junction bases with no gene match: 9. This CDR3 is CASSKGGLAAGTQYF. Here the CDR3 DNA reads TGTGCCAGCAGTAAGGGGGGACTAGCGGCCGGGACCCAGTACTTC.

V usage is TRBV5-6 and J usage is TRBJ2-6; no definite D call. The CDR3 spans 19 residues. Trimming took 4 bases from V and 4 from J, leaving 24 bases between them. CDR1 SGHDT and CDR2 YYEEEE come from the germline V gene. The CDR3 DNA is TGTGCCAGCAGCAACCCGACAAGGATCGCCTTTTCAGGGGCCAACGTCCTGACTTTC. This sequence encodes CASSNPTRIAFSGANVLTF. Looking up the rest from reference TRBV5-6 and TRBJ2-6 gives the full variable domain: DAGVTQSPTHLIKTRGQQVTLRCSPKSGHDTVSWYQQALGQGPQFIFQYYEEEERQRGNFPDRFSGHQFPNYSSELNVNALLLGDSALYLCASSNPTRIAFSGANVLTFGAGSRLTVL.

CDR3 nucleotide sequence: TGTGCTAGTGGTTTGGATGTGGGTGAGCAGTTCTTC. Encoded protein: CASGLDVGEQFF. V gene TRBV12-5 combines with J gene TRBJ2-1; D is ambiguous. With 1 base removed from V and 9 bases from J, the gap between germline ends came to 7 bases. The CDR3 runs to 12 residues. CDR1 LGHNT and CDR2 FRNRAP come from the germline V gene.

This clonotype was detected many times. The chain has TRBV3-1 and TRBJ2-1, with 10 bases fitting TRBD2. Germline-derived CDR1 and CDR2 are LGHDT and YNNKEL (reference sequence). This CDR3 is built from 16 residues. With 5 bases clipped from V and 6 bases from J, the junction kept 10 bases outside the gene matches. The CDR3 DNA reads as TGTGCCAGCAGCTCTTCCCCCGGGACTAGCGTCAATGAGCAGTTCTTC. It encodes CASSSSPGTSVNEQFF.

This chain joins TRBV9 and TRBJ2-1, with D perhaps TRBD2 (6 bases). Deletions cut 3 bases from V and 3 bases from J, with 19 bases between. This CDR3 has 17 residues. Germline V gene sequence: CDR1 SGDLS, CDR2 YYNGEE. CDR3 loop: CASSAPTARGIYNEQFF. As DNA, the CDR3 is TGTGCCAGCAGCGCACCAACAGCGCGGGGTATCTACAATGAGCAGTTCTTC.

This clonotype appeared many times. This chain links TRBV7-2 with TRBJ2-1; no definite D call. This CDR3 region has 14 residues. Trimming shortened V by 3 bases and J by 8 bases, and 14 bases separated the two germline ends. The germline V gene encodes CDR1 SGHTA and CDR2 FQGNSA. The CDR3 is CASSLVKSIDEQFF. In nucleotides, the CDR3 is TGTGCCAGCAGCTTGGTAAAGAGTATCGATGAGCAGTTCTTC.

The J gene is TRBJ2-1, the V gene TRBV6-5; D not certain. CDR3 length equals 11 residues. CDR1 and CDR2 from the germline V gene are MNHEY and SVGAGI. Trimming stripped 6 bases from V and 11 bases from J, with 11 bases between. CDR3: CASSNPAKQFF. Written as DNA, the CDR3 is TGTGCCAGCAGCAACCCCGCTAAGCAGTTCTTC.

This clonotype was seen only a few times. This rearrangement joins TRBV6-5 to TRBJ1-2, with 8 bases identical to TRBD1. This CDR3 is built from 14 residues. Germline trimming cut 2 bases from V and 5 bases from J; bases unmatched to any gene: 4. In germline, CDR1 is MNHEY, CDR2 SVGAGI. The DNA of the CDR3 is TGTGCCAGCAGTTACCGAGGGACAGGATATGGCTACACCTTC. It translates to CASSYRGTGYGYTF.